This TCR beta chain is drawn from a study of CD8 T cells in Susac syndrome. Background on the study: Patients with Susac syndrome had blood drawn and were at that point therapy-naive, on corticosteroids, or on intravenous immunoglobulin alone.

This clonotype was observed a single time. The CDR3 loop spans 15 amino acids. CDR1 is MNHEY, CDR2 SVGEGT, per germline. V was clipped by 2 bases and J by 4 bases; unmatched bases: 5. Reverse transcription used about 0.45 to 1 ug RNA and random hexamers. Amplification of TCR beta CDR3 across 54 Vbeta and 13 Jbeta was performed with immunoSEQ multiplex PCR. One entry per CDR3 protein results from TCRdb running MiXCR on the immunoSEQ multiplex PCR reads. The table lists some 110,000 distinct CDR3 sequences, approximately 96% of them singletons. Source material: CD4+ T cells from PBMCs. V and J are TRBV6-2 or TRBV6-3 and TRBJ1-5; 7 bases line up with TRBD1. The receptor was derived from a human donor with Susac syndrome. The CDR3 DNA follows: TGTGCCAGCAGTTACGCAGGGGGGCCTAATCAGCCCCAGCATTTT. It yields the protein CASSYAGGPNQPQHF.